The sequence of this T cell receptor beta chain was determined in a study of blood T cell repertoires in COVID-19. Study context: The United States, Italy and Spain supplied acute and convalescent COVID-19 samples.

Seattle patient enrollment occurred during active infection, with longitudinal follow-up thereafter. Trimming took off 3 bases at V and 8 bases at J, with 22 bases between the two ends. CDR3 length: 16 amino acids. From germline, CDR1 is SNHLY and CDR2 FYNNEI. Sequencing was performed with immunoSEQ multiplex PCR; in TCRdb, only in-frame clones are kept and a portion is missing. The sample has about 180,000 clones; 85% are singletons. This receptor was identified in an older person with COVID-19, enrolled during active disease. What was sequenced was peripheral blood. The chain employs TRBV2 and TRBJ1-2; D is perhaps TRBD1 (5 bases). The CDR3, as DNA: TGTGCCAGCAGTGACGAGGCGGCCTTTAGGGGTACGGGCTACACCTTC. Its translation is CASSDEAAFRGTGYTF.